The rows below give T cell receptor beta chains drawn from one sample of a study of T-cell reconstitution after alpha-beta-depleted transplantation in children. TCRdb re-derived calls from the PCR reads in MiXCR, one entry per CDR3 protein. There are fewer than 550,000 distinct CDR3 sequences in the sample; approximately 10% occur only once, and roughly 6% lies in the top ten. Specimen: PBMCs from the stem cell graft donor, collected from the stem cell graft. These receptors originate from a human donor who donated a stem cell graft to a child with acute myeloid leukemia. Each CDR3 is given with its conserved first and last residue. A D gene is named only where the DNA matches it firmly. Rows give clone size only sometimes, using once, few, many, or a class for an expanded clone.

v_call: TRBV6-1
clone_size: .
d_call: TRBD2
j_call: TRBJ2-3
cdr3_nt: TGCGCCAGCAGTAAAAGAAGCGGGGGGACCCATAGCACAGATACGCAGTATTTT
cdr3_aa: CASSKRSGGTHSTDTQYF

v_call: TRBV9
clone_size: few
d_call: TRBD2
j_call: TRBJ2-7
cdr3_nt: TGTGCCAGCAGCGTAGGACTAGCGGGAGCCGAGCAGTACTTC
cdr3_aa: CASSVGLAGAEQYF

v_call: TRBV5-6
clone_size: few
d_call: TRBD2
j_call: TRBJ2-1
cdr3_nt: TGTGCCAGCAGCTTGACTAGCGGGGCCCATGAGCAGTTCTTC
cdr3_aa: CASSLTSGAHEQFF

v_call: TRBV20-1
clone_size: few
d_call: .
j_call: TRBJ2-1
cdr3_nt: TGCAGTGCTAGAGATCTTAGGGTCAATGAGCAGTTCTTC
cdr3_aa: CSARDLRVNEQFF

v_call: TRBV16
clone_size: .
d_call: TRBD1
j_call: TRBJ1-5
cdr3_nt: TGTGCCAGCAGCCACGGGACAGGTACTCAGCCCCAGCATTTT
cdr3_aa: CASSHGTGTQPQHF

v_call: TRBV5-1
clone_size: .
d_call: .
j_call: TRBJ2-3
cdr3_nt: TGCGCCAGTGGAAGTGAGGCCCCAGATACGCAGTATTTT
cdr3_aa: CASGSEAPDTQYF

v_call: TRBV3-1
clone_size: few
d_call: .
j_call: TRBJ1-5
cdr3_nt: TGTGCCAGCAGTCTCGTCGGGCAGGGGAGGAATCAGCCCCAGCATTTT
cdr3_aa: CASSLVGQGRNQPQHF

v_call: TRBV27
clone_size: .
d_call: TRBD2
j_call: TRBJ2-3
cdr3_nt: TGTGCCAGCAGTTCTTTAGCGGGGGGGTTCACAGATACGCAGTATTTT
cdr3_aa: CASSSLAGGFTDTQYF

v_call: TRBV11-1
clone_size: few
d_call: .
j_call: TRBJ1-2
cdr3_nt: TGTGCCAGCAGCTTAATACGGGCGGACTATGGCTACACCTTC
cdr3_aa: CASSLIRADYGYTF

v_call: TRBV11-2
clone_size: .
d_call: TRBD2
j_call: TRBJ2-1
cdr3_nt: TGTGCCAGCAGGGTAGCGGGAGAGGGTAATGAGCAGTTCTTC
cdr3_aa: CASRVAGEGNEQFF

v_call: TRBV29-1
clone_size: few
d_call: .
j_call: TRBJ2-7
cdr3_nt: TGCAGCGTTGAAGGAGCGGAAAGCTCCTACGAGCAGTACTTC
cdr3_aa: CSVEGAESSYEQYF

v_call: TRBV4-3
clone_size: .
d_call: .
j_call: TRBJ1-2
cdr3_nt: TGCGCCAGCAGCCAACAAGTGATGTCCAGGGCCTATGGCTACACCTTC
cdr3_aa: CASSQQVMSRAYGYTF